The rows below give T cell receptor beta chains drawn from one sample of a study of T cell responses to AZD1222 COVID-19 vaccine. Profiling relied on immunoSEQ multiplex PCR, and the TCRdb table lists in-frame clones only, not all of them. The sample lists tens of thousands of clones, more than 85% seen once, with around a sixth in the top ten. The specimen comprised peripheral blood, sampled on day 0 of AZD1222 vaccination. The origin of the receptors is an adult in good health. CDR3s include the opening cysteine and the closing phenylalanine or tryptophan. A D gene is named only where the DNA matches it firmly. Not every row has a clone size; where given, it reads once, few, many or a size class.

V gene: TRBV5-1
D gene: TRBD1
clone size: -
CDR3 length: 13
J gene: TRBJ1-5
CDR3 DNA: TGCGCCAGCAGCTTCACAGGGGATCAGCCCCAGCATTTT
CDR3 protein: CASSFTGDQPQHF

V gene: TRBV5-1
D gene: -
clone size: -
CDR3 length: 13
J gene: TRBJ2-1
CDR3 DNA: TGCGCCAGCAGCTTGTCCGGGGACAATGAGCAGTTCTTC
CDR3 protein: CASSLSGDNEQFF

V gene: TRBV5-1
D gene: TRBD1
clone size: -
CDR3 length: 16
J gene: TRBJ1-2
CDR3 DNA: TGCGCCAGCAGCTTGGCCGGGACAGGGGGCAACTATGGCTACACCTTC
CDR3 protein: CASSLAGTGGNYGYTF

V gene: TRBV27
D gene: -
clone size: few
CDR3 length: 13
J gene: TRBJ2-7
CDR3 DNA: TGTGCCAGCAGTTCCGGGACCTCCCCCCAGCAGTACTTC
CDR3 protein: CASSSGTSPQQYF

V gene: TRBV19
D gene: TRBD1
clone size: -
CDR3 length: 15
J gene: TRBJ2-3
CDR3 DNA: TGTGCCAGTAGCGAGACAGGGGGCGCCGCAGATACGCAGTATTTT
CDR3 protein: CASSETGGAADTQYF

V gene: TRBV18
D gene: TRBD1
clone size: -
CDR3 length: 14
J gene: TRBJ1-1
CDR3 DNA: TGTGCCAGCTCAGCGGACAGGGTGAACACTGAAGCTTTCTTT
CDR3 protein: CASSADRVNTEAFF

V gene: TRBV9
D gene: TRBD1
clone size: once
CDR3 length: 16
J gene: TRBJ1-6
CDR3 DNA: TGTGCCAGCAGCGTAGCAACAGGGGGCTTAGATTCACCCCTCCACTTT
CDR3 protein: CASSVATGGLDSPLHF

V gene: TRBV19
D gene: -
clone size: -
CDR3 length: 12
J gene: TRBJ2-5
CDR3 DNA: TGTGCCAGTAGCCACCTGCAAGAGACCCAGTACTTC
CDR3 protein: CASSHLQETQYF

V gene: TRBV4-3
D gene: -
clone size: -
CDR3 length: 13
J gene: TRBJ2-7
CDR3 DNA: TGCGCCAGCAGCCAAGATCCCGTGGCCCTGCAGTACTTC
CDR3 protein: CASSQDPVALQYF

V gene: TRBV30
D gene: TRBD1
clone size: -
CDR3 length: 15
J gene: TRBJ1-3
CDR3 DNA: TGTGCCTGTAACGGGGACAGTTACTCTGGAAACACCATATATTTT
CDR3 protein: CACNGDSYSGNTIYF

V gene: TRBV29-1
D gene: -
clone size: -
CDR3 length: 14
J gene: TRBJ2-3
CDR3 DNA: TGCAGCCTGGGAGGAGGGGGAATCACAGATACGCAGTATTTT
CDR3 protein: CSLGGGGITDTQYF

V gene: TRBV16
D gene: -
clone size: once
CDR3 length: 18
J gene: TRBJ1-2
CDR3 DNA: TGTGCCAGCAGCCAATCAATTGGGCGGGGCCCCCTCAACTATGGCTACACCTTC
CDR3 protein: CASSQSIGRGPLNYGYTF

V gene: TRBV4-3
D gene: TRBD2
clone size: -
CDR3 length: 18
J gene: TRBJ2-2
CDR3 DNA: TGCGCCAGCAGCCGGGGACTAGCGGGGGGGACGATCACCGGGGAGCTGTTTTTT
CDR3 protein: CASSRGLAGGTITGELFF

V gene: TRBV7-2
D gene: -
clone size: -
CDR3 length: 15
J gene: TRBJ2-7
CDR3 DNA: TGTGCCAGCAGCGCCTCCGGGACCAGTACCTACGAGCAGTACTTC
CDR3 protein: CASSASGTSTYEQYF

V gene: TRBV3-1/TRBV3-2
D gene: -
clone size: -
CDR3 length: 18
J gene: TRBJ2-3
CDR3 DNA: TGTGCCAGCAGCCAAAGGGAGACTTGGGGCAGTGCGACAGATACGCAGTATTTT
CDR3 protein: CASSQRETWGSATDTQYF

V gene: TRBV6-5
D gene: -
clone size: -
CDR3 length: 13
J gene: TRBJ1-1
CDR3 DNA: TGTGCCAGCAGTTACTCTATGCGGGTTGAAGCTTTCTTT
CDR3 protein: CASSYSMRVEAFF

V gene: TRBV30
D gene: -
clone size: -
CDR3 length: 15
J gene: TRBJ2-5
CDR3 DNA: TGTGCCTGGAGTGGCACGGCTGTATCTCAAGAGACCCAGTACTTC
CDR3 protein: CAWSGTAVSQETQYF

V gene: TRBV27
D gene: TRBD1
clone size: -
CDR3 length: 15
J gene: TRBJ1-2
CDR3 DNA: TGTGCCAGCAGTTTAGGTGGGACAGCCATCTATGGCTACACCTTC
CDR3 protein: CASSLGGTAIYGYTF

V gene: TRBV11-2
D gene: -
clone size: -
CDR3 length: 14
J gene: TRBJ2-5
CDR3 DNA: TGTGCCAGCAGCTTGGGACCAGGGCGGGAGACCCAGTACTTC
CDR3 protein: CASSLGPGRETQYF

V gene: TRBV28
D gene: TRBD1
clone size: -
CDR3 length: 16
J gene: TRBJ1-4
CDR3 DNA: TGTGCCAGCAGTTTAAAGGGGGCAGCAACTAATGAAAAACTGTTTTTT
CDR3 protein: CASSLKGAATNEKLFF

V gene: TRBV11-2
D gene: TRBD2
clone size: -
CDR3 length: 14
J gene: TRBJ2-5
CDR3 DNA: TGTGCCAGCAGCCCCATGGGGGGGGAAGAGACCCAGTACTTC
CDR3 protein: CASSPMGGEETQYF

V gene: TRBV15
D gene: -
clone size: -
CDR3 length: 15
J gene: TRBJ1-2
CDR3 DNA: TGTGCCACCAGCAGAGAGGATAACAGAGGATATGGCTACACCTTC
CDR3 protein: CATSREDNRGYGYTF

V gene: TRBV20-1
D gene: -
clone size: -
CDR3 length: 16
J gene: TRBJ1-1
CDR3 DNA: TGCAGTGCTAGTCGAGCCGCAGGGGAGATGAACACTGAAGCTTTCTTT
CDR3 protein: CSASRAAGEMNTEAFF

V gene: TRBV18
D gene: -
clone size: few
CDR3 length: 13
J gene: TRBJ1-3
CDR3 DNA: TGTGCCAGCTCCCCTAGCTCTGGAAACACCATATATTTT
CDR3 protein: CASSPSSGNTIYF

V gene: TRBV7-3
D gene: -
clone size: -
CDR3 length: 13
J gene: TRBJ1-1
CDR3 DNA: TGTGCCAGCAGTGGACCTCCGGGGACTGAAGCTTTCTTT
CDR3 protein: CASSGPPGTEAFF

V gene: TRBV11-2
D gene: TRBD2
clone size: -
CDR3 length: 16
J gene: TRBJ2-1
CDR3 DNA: TGTGCCAGCAGCCGCGGACTAGCGGGAGGGAATGAGGAGCAGTTCTTC
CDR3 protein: CASSRGLAGGNEEQFF

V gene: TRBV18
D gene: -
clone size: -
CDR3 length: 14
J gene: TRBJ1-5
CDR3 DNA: TGTGCCAGCTCACTGGGACGGAACAATCAGCCCCAGCATTTT
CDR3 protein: CASSLGRNNQPQHF

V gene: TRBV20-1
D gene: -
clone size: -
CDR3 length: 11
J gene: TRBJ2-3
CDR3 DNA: TGCAGCCAGCTTAGCACAGATACGCAGTATTTT
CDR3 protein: CSQLSTDTQYF

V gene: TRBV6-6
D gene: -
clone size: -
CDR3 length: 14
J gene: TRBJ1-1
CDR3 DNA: TGTGCCAGCAGTTGGCCCCGGTCTACCACTGAAGCTTTCTTT
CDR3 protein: CASSWPRSTTEAFF

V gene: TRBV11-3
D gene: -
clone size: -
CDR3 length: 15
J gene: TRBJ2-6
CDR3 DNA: TGTGCCAGCAGCTTAACAGGGACTGGGGCCAACGTCCTGACTTTC
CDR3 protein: CASSLTGTGANVLTF

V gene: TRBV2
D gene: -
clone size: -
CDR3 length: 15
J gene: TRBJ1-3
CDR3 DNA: TGTGCCAGCAGTGAGGACAGCTACTCTGGAAACACCATATATTTT
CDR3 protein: CASSEDSYSGNTIYF

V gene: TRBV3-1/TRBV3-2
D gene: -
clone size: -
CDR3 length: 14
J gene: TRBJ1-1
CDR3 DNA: TGTGCCAGCAGCCAACTACAAGGGAACACTGAAGCTTTCTTT
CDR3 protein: CASSQLQGNTEAFF

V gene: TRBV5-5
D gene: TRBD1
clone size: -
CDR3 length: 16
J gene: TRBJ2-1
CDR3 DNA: TGTGCCAGCAGCTTGGATAGGACAGGAGCCTACAATGAGCAGTTCTTC
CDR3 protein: CASSLDRTGAYNEQFF

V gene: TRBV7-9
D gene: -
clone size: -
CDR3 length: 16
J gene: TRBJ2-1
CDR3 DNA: TGTGCCAGCTTACCCTCGAGGGCAGGTCTCCACAATGAGCAGTTCTTC
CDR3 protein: CASLPSRAGLHNEQFF

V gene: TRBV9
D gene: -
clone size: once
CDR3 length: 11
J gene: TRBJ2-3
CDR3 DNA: TGTGCCAGCAGCGTAGCAGATACGCAGTATTTT
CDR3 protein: CASSVADTQYF

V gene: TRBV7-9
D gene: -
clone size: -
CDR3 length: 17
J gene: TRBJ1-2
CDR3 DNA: TGTGCCAGCAGCTTAGACTACAGACAGTTCCTAAACTATGGCTACACCTTC
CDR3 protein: CASSLDYRQFLNYGYTF